This record covers a single TCR beta chain. The antigen is unknown. This sample is part of a study of T-cell memory formation after mild COVID-19. From germline, CDR1 is KGHDR and CDR2 SFDVKD. The CDR3 spans 16 residues. Findings and limits, study-wide: Largely, contracting CD4+ clones fell within CM and EM, and contracting CD8+ clones within EMRA. The finding that pre-infection memory included some responding clones suggested that cross-reactive memory joined.

Barcoded TCR alpha and TCR beta cDNA libraries with UMIs came from 5'RACE using constant-segment primers. TCRdb re-called the 5' RACE reads with MiXCR, one entry per CDR3 protein. The top ten clones hold about 22% of a sample with hundreds of thousands of distinct CDR3 sequences, approximately 15% of them seen once. The V call is TRBV24-1, the J call TRBJ1-3, with no clear D. The sample was PBMCs or a T cell subset sorted from them (not recorded which). This receptor was identified in a man between 18 and 35 years old who had mild COVID-19 (a few samples of this study predate the infection). Cell type and time point are not known. The CDR3 DNA is TGTGTCCCAGGAGGGCTCGTCCCCTACTCTGGAAACACCATATATTTT. Protein: CVPGGLVPYSGNTIYF.